This T cell receptor (beta chain) came from a study of cytomegalovirus exposure and HLA in healthy donors. The PCR had 60 Vbeta and 13 Jbeta primers. How the authors handled the data: An analysis that came later counted 73 million or so unique TCR beta chains, approximately 12 million shared. Sequencing was performed with immunoSEQ multiplex PCR; in TCRdb, only in-frame clones are kept and a portion is missing. V and J calls and clone size are as listed in that table; D and trimming were resolved from the DNA. The repertoire holds 110,000 or so clones, roughly 77% seen once, with 4.5% to 5% in the top ten. The length of the CDR3 is 12 residues. The junction had 5 bases not matched to a gene; V was cut back by 9 bases and J by 7 bases. From germline, CDR1 is MDHEN and CDR2 SYDVKM.

This TCR came from a man aged 50-59 years in good health and CMV-seropositive. The chain recombines TRBV28 with TRBJ1-4; 7 nucleotides agree with TRBD1. The sample was PBMCs. The CDR3 sequence: CASSGGGEKLFF. The CDR3 DNA sequence: TGTGCCAGTTCAGGGGGAGGTGAAAAACTGTTTTTT.